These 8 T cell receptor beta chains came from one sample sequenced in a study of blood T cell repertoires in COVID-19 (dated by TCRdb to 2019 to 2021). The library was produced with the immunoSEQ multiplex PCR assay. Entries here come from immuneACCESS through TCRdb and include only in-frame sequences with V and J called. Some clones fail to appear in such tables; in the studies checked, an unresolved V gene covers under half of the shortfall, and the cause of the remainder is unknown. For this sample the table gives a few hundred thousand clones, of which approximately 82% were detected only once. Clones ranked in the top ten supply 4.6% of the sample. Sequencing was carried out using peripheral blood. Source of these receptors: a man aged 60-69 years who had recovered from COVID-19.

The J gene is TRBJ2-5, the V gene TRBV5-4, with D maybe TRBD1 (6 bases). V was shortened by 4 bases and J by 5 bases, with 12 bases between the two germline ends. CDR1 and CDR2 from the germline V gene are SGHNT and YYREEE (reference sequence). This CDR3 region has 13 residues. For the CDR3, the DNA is TGTGCCAGCAGCACAGGACAGAGCGAGACCCAGTACTTC. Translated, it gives CASSTGQSETQYF.

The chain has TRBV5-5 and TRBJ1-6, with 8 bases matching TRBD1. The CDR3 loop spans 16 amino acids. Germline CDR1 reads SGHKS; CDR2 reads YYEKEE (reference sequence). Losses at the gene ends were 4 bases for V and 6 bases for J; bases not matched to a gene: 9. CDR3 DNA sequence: TGTGCCAGCAGCACCAGGGGGCTTGCGATTAATTCACCCCTCCACTTT. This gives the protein CASSTRGLAINSPLHF.

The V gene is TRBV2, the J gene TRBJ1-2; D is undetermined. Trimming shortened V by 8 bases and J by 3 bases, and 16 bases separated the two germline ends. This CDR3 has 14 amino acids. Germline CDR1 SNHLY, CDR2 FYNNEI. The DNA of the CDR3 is TGTGCCAGCTCCTCAGGCAGGCTGGACTATGGCTACACCTTC. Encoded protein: CASSSGRLDYGYTF.

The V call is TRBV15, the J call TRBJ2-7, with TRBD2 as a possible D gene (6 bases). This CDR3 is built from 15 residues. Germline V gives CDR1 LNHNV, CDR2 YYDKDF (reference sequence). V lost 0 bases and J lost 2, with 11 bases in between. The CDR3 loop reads CATSREGGWAYEQYF. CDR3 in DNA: TGTGCCACCAGCAGAGAGGGAGGATGGGCCTACGAGCAGTACTTC.

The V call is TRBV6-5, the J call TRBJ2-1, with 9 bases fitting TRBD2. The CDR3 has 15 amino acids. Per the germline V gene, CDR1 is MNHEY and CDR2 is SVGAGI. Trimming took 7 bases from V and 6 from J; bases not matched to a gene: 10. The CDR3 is CASTSVAGGSNEQFF. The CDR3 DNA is TGTGCCAGCACCTCTGTCGCGGGAGGGAGCAATGAGCAGTTCTTC.

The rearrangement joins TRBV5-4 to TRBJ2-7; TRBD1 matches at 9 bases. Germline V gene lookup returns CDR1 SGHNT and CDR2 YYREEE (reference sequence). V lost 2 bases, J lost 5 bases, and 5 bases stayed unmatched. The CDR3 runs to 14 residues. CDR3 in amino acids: CASSFGTGSHEQYF. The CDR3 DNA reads TGTGCCAGCAGCTTTGGGACAGGGAGTCACGAGCAGTACTTC. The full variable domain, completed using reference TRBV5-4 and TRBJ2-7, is ETGVTQSPTHLIKTRGQQVTLRCSSQSGHNTVSWYQQALGQGPQFIFQYYREEENGRGNFPPRFSGLQFPNYSSELNVNALELDDSALYLCASSFGTGSHEQYFGPGTRLTVT.

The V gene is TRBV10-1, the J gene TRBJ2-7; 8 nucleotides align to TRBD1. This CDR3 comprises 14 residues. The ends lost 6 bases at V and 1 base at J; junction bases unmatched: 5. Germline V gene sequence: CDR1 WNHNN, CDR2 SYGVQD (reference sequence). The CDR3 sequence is CASRNRTGSYEQYF. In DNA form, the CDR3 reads TGCGCCAGCAGGAACAGGACAGGGTCCTACGAGCAGTACTTC.

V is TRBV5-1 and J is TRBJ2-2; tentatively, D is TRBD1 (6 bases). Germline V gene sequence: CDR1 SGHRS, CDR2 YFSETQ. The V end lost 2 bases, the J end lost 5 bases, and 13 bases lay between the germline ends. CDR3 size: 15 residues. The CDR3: CASSFTQGRTGELFF. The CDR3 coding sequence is TGCGCCAGCAGCTTCACACAGGGACGGACCGGGGAGCTGTTTTTT.